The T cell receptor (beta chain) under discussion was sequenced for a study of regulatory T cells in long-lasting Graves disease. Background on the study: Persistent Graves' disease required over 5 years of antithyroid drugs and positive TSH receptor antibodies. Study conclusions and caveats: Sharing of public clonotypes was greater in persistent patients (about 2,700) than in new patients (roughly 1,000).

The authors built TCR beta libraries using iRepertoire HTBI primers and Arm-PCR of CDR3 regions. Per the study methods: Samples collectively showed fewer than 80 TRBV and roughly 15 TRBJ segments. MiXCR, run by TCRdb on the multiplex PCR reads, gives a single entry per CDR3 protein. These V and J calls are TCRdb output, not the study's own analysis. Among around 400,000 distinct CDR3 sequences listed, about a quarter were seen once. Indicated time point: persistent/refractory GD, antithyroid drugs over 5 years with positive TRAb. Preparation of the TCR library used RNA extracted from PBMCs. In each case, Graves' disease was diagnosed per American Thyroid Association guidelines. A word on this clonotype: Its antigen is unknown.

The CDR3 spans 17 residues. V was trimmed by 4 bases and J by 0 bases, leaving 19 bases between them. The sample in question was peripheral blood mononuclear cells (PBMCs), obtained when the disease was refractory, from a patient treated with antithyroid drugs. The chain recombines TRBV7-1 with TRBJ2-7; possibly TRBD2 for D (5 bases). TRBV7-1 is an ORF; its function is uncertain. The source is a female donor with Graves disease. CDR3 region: CASSFGPIGGSSYEQYF. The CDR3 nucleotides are TGTGCCAGCAGCTTCGGGCCTATTGGAGGAAGCTCCTACGAGCAGTACTTC.